The clone carrying this TCR beta chain has only one observation. Its antigen is not known. The record originates from a study of cytomegalovirus exposure and HLA in healthy donors. For the study at large: Earlier sequencing of 150 million to 200 million T cells yielded around 100 million unique TCR beta sequences.

Primers for the PCR totalled 60 Vbeta and 13 Jbeta. This table comes from immunoSEQ multiplex PCR, and its TCRdb copy is limited to in-frame clones, with some not included. The sample has 150,000 to 180,000 clones, 70% to 80% seen once; the top ten hold approximately 7.7%. Study-wide results and caveats: TCR beta sequences reportedly predicted most subjects' HLA-A and HLA-B alleles accurately.

The V gene end was trimmed by 5 bases and the J gene end by 6 bases; junction bases not matched to a gene: 9. CDR3 size: 15 residues. Per germline, CDR1 SEHNR and CDR2 FQNEAQ (reference sequence). This chain uses TRBV7-9 with TRBJ2-7, with 11 positions matching TRBD2. The receptor's source is a man between 25 and 39 years old in good health and CMV-seropositive. The sequenced sample consisted of PBMCs. DNA of the CDR3: TGTGCCAGCAGCGTATTAGCGGGAGGGTTGGCCGAGCAGTACTTC. Its translation is CASSVLAGGLAEQYF.